These 10 T cell receptor beta chains came from one sample sequenced in a study of T-cell memory formation after mild COVID-19. A single record per CDR3 protein comes from TCRdb applying MiXCR to the 5' RACE reads. The table includes 90,000 to 120,000 distinct CDR3 sequences, 14% detected once. Sequencing input: PBMCs or a T cell subset sorted from them (not recorded which). These receptors were obtained from a man aged 18 to 35 who had mild COVID-19 (a few samples of this study predate the infection). Cell type and time point are not known.

The CDR3, as DNA: TGTGCCAGCAGCCCGCGGGACCGTAGATACTCTGGGGCCAACGTCCTGACTTTC. Amino acids: CASSPRDRRYSGANVLTF. This chain uses TRBV12-3 or TRBV12-4 with TRBJ2-6, with D possibly TRBD2 on 6 matching bases. V gave up 6 bases and J gave up 0 bases, with 18 bases separating them. The CDR3 loop spans 18 amino acids.

A few counts support this clonotype. The chain joins TRBV6-1 to TRBJ1-5; no reliable D call. Germline CDR1 reads MNHNS; CDR2 reads SASEGT. Trimming removed 4 bases at V and 6 bases at J, with 7 bases between. This CDR3 region has 12 residues. CDR3 region: CASSGRGQPQHF. The CDR3 DNA reads as TGTGCCAGCAGTGGGAGAGGTCAGCCCCAGCATTTT.

This clonotype was seen many times. The chain carries TRBV7-2 and TRBJ2-1; D uncertain. CDR1 and CDR2 from the germline V gene are SGHTA and FQGNSA. V gave up 1 base and J gave up 5 bases, with 3 bases separating them. The CDR3 runs to 12 residues. The CDR3 region has the DNA TGTGCCAGCAGCTTAGTCGACAATGAGCAGTTCTTC. Amino acids: CASSLVDNEQFF.

The chain is built from TRBV18 and TRBJ2-5; 14 nucleotides align to TRBD2. J was trimmed by 0 bases and V by 3 bases; bases with no gene match: 9. CDR1 is KGHSH and CDR2 is LQKENI in the germline V gene. The CDR3 length is 19 residues. CDR3 sequence reads: CASSPRGLAGATYQETQYF. The CDR3 DNA is TGTGCCAGCTCACCGCGGGGACTAGCGGGGGCAACGTACCAAGAGACCCAGTACTTC.

This rearrangement joins TRBV7-9 to TRBJ1-6; possible D gene TRBD1, 5 bases. CDR3 length equals 13 residues. CDR1 and CDR2 from the germline V gene are SEHNR and FQNEAQ (reference sequence). Trimming removed 5 bases from V and 8 bases from J, with 10 bases in between. In nucleotides, the CDR3 is TGTGCCAGCAGCCCGTCGGGGGATTCACCCCTCCACTTT. It translates to CASSPSGDSPLHF.

This clonotype turned up a few times. The V and J genes are TRBV7-8 and TRBJ2-6; 9 positions agree with TRBD1. Germline V gives CDR1 SGHVS, CDR2 FQNEAQ. This CDR3 has 17 residues. V gave up 5 bases and J gave up 1 base; unmatched junction bases: 6. The CDR3, as DNA: TGTGCCAGCAGCCGTCCCGGGACAGGGTCTGGGGCCAACGTCCTGACTTTC. This gives the protein CASSRPGTGSGANVLTF.

The chain couples TRBV9 to TRBJ1-1; D remains unclear. CDR1 is SGDLS, CDR2 YYNGEE, per germline. V lost 2 bases and J lost 7, with 15 bases in between. The CDR3 has 14 residues. The CDR3 sequence is CASSVSPGGSEAFF. For the CDR3, the DNA is TGTGCCAGCAGCGTGAGCCCGGGAGGAAGTGAAGCTTTCTTT.

This clonotype was seen a handful of times. The chain uses TRBV2 and TRBJ2-5; D perhaps matches TRBD1 (5 bases). Germline CDR1 reads SNHLY; CDR2 reads FYNNEI. This CDR3 contains 19 residues. Trimming pared 3 bases from V and 0 bases from J, leaving 23 bases between. As DNA, the CDR3 is TGTGCCAGCAGTGAGCTTCGGGCCGTCGCCGCAGGGTACCAAGAGACCCAGTACTTC. Translation gives CASSELRAVAAGYQETQYF.

This clonotype was seen more than once but under ten times. The chain combines TRBV10-2 with TRBJ2-2; D possibly corresponds to TRBD2 (5 bases). V was trimmed by 10 bases and J by 5 bases, leaving 11 bases between them. Germline V gene sequence: CDR1 WSHSY, CDR2 SAAADI. The CDR3 has 12 residues. The CDR3 is CATESGTGELFF. CDR3 DNA: TGCGCCACGGAAAGCGGAACCGGGGAGCTGTTTTTT.

This rearrangement joins TRBV6-1 to TRBJ1-1; D may be TRBD1 (6 bases). Trimming cost V 2 bases and J 1 base, with 11 bases left between them. The CDR3 is made up of 15 amino acids. Per the germline V gene, CDR1 is MNHNS and CDR2 is SASEGT. This CDR3 reads CASSEFGRGNTEAFF. The CDR3 DNA reads TGTGCCAGCAGTGAATTTGGCAGGGGGAACACTGAAGCTTTCTTT.